The present TCR beta chain was sequenced within a study of technical replicates of blood from a handful of donors. The V end was cut by 0 bases, the J end by 1 base, with 10 bases between. Germline V CDR1 and CDR2: SGHKS, YYEKEE (reference sequence). This CDR3 contains 15 residues. This clone came up once. Repertoires were generated with immunoSEQ multiplex PCR, while TCRdb's copy carries only in-frame clones and drops some. The sample holds some 77,000 clones, 85% to 95% seen once. The TCR comes from a human donor in good health. V is TRBV5-5 and J is TRBJ1-1; D is unresolved. Input material: T cells isolated from PBMCs. As DNA, the CDR3 is TGTGCCAGCAGCTTGGATTTGGGAGGGAACACTGAAGCTTTCTTT. Its translation is CASSLDLGGNTEAFF.